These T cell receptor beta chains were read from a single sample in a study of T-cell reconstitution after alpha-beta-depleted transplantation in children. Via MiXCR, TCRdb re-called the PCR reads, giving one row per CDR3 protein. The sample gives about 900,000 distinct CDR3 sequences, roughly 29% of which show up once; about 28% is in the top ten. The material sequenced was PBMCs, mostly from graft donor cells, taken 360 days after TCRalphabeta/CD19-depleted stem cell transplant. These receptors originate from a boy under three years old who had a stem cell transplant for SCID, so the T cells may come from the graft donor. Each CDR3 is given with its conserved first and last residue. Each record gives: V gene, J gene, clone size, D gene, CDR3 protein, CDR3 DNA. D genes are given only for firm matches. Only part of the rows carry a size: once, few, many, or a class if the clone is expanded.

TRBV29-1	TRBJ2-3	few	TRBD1	CSVGMSGTGAADTQYF	TGCAGCGTCGGTATGTCCGGGACAGGGGCGGCAGATACGCAGTATTTT
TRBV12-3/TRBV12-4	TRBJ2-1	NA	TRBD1	CASSWDRLTYNEQFF	TGTGCCAGCAGTTGGGACAGGCTTACCTACAATGAGCAGTTCTTC
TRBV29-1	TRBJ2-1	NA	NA	CSVEGQGAWNEQFF	TGCAGCGTTGAAGGGCAGGGTGCTTGGAATGAGCAGTTCTTC
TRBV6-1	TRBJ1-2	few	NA	CASTETVVPNYGYTF	TGTGCCAGCACCGAGACGGTAGTACCTAACTATGGCTACACCTTC
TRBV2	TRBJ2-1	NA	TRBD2	CASSGTSGGVYNKQFF	TGTGCCAGCAGTGGCACTAGCGGGGGGGTTTACAATAAGCAGTTCTTC
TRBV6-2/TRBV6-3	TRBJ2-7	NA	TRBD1	CASSWTGSDYEQYF	TGTGCCAGCAGCTGGACAGGGAGTGACTACGAGCAGTACTTC
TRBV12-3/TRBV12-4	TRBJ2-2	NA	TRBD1	CASSRMDRVGNTGELFF	TGTGCCAGCAGTCGCATGGACAGGGTTGGGAACACCGGGGAGCTGTTTTTT
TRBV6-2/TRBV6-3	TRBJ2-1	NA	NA	CASKPRGIQPYNEQFF	TGTGCCAGCAAGCCGCGCGGGATCCAACCCTACAATGAGCAGTTCTTC
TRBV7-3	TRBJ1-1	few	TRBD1	CASSCPSRQGGDSEAFF	TGTGCCAGCAGCTGTCCATCCCGACAGGGTGGGGACTCGGAAGCTTTCTTT
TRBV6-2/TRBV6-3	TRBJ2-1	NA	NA	CASSYQATLKFF	TGTGCCAGCAGTTACCAGGCCACCCTTAAGTTCTTC
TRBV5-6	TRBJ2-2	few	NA	CASSFTGTVYTGELFF	TGTGCCAGCAGTTTTACCGGGACCGTCTACACCGGGGAGCTGTTTTTT
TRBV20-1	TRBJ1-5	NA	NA	CSASKSGLLNQPQHF	TGCAGTGCTAGCAAGTCAGGGCTATTAAATCAGCCCCAGCATTTT
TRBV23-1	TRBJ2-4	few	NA	CASSPGARGKNIQYF	TGCGCCAGCTCGCCTGGGGCGAGGGGCAAAAACATTCAGTACTTC
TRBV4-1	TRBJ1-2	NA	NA	CASSQVGGPPIGYTF	TGCGCCAGCAGCCAAGTGGGGGGACCCCCTATAGGCTACACCTTC
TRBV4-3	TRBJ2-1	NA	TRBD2	CASSPLAGGSGDNEQFF	TGCGCCAGCAGCCCGTTAGCGGGGGGAAGTGGTGACAATGAGCAGTTCTTC
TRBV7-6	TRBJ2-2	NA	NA	CASSFLVVDTGELFF	TGTGCCAGCAGCTTTCTAGTTGTTGACACCGGGGAGCTGTTTTTT
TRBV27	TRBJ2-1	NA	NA	CASSFGDPFEEQFF	TGTGCCAGCAGTTTCGGAGACCCCTTCGAGGAGCAGTTCTTC
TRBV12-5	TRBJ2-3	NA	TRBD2	CASGSDPVGGGTDTQYF	TGTGCTAGTGGTTCTGACCCCGTTGGGGGGGGCACAGATACGCAGTATTTT
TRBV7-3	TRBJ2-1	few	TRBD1	CASSLRTGPGVNEQFF	TGTGCCAGCAGCCTGAGGACAGGTCCCGGGGTCAATGAGCAGTTCTTC
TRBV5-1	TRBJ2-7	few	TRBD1	CASSSQGVYEQYF	TGCGCCAGCAGCTCCCAGGGGGTCTACGAGCAGTACTTC
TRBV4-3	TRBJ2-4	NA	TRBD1	CASSQGTGRGIQYF	TGCGCCAGCAGCCAGGGGACAGGGAGGGGGATTCAGTACTTC
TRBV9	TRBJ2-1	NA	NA	CASSVTISYNEQFF	TGTGCCAGCAGCGTTACGATCTCCTACAATGAGCAGTTCTTC
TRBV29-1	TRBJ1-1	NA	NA	CSVDLGGVGTEAFF	TGCAGCGTTGATTTGGGGGGCGTGGGGACTGAAGCTTTCTTT
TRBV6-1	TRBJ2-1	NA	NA	CASTNGGSDSYNEQFF	TGTGCCAGCACCAACGGAGGCTCCGACTCCTACAATGAGCAGTTCTTC
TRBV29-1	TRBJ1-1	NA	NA	CSVSRGVGSEAFF	TGCAGCGTTTCCCGGGGCGTAGGCTCTGAAGCTTTCTTT
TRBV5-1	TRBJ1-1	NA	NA	CASSPLYQGANTEAFF	TGCGCCAGCAGCCCTCTCTACCAGGGAGCCAACACTGAAGCTTTCTTT
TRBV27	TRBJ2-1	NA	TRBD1	CASSPFWDREEGEQFF	TGTGCCAGCAGTCCTTTTTGGGACAGGGAAGAGGGTGAGCAGTTCTTC
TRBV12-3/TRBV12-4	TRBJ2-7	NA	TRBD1	CASSRTGDTYEQYF	TGTGCCAGCAGTCGTACAGGGGACACCTACGAGCAGTACTTC
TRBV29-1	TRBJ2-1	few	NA	CSVAGASYNEQFF	TGCAGCGTTGCGGGGGCCTCCTACAATGAGCAGTTCTTC
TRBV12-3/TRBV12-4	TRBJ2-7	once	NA	CASSLGVGTTYEQYF	TGTGCCAGCAGTTTAGGCGTCGGGACGACCTACGAGCAGTACTTC
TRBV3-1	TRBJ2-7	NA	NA	CASSQGTPSYEQYF	TGTGCCAGCAGCCAGGGGACGCCCTCCTACGAGCAGTACTTC
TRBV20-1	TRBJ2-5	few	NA	CSAPLRPSIIETQYF	TGCAGTGCTCCCTTGCGGCCTAGCATCATAGAGACCCAGTACTTC
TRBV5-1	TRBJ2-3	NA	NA	CASSLGPKGVSTDTQYF	TGCGCCAGCAGCTTGGGACCCAAGGGGGTTTCCACAGATACGCAGTATTTT
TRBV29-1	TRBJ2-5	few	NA	CSVGSLAVHRTQYF	TGCAGCGTCGGGTCACTAGCTGTTCACCGAACCCAGTACTTC
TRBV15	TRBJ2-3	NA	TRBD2	CATSRDRDASGPSTDTQYF	TGTGCCACCAGCAGAGATCGGGACGCTAGCGGACCTAGCACAGATACGCAGTATTTT
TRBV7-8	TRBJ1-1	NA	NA	CASSLAPRAGFNTEAFF	TGTGCCAGCAGCTTAGCACCCCGGGCAGGATTTAACACTGAAGCTTTCTTT
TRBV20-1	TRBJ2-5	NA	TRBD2	CSGRLAGEETQYF	TGCAGTGGCCGACTAGCGGGGGAAGAGACCCAGTACTTC
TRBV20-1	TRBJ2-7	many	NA	CSAIGGGLREQYF	TGCAGTGCGATCGGGGGTGGCCTCAGAGAGCAGTACTTC
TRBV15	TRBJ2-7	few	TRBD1	CATSRGWTGAPYEQYF	TGTGCCACCAGCAGAGGTTGGACAGGGGCACCGTACGAGCAGTACTTC
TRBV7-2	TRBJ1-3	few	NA	CASSLEQGRSGNTIYF	TGTGCCAGCAGCTTAGAACAGGGACGCTCTGGAAACACCATATATTTT
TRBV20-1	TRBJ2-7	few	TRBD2	CSARRLAGGLYEQYF	TGCAGTGCCCGCCGACTAGCGGGGGGCCTCTACGAGCAGTACTTC
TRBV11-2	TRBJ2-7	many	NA	CASSLDGWTEDSYEQYF	TGTGCCAGCAGCTTAGATGGTTGGACAGAAGACTCCTACGAGCAGTACTTC
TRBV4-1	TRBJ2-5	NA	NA	CASSPEGTAETQYF	TGCGCCAGCAGCCCGGAGGGCACAGCAGAGACCCAGTACTTC
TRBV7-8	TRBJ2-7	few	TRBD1	CASSPITGTGGSYEQYF	TGTGCCAGCAGCCCCATAACCGGGACAGGGGGTTCCTACGAGCAGTACTTC
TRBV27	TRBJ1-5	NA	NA	CASRRGGNQPQHF	TGTGCCAGCAGGCGAGGGGGTAATCAGCCCCAGCATTTT
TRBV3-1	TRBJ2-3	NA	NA	CASSQRAGTDTQYF	TGTGCCAGCAGTCAAAGAGCGGGCACAGATACGCAGTATTTT
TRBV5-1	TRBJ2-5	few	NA	CASSLQYQETQYF	TGCGCCAGCAGCTTACAGTACCAAGAGACCCAGTACTTC
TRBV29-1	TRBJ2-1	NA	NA	CSVLAGGGNEQFF	TGCAGCGTATTAGCAGGGGGAGGGAATGAGCAGTTCTTC
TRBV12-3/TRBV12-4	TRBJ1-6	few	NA	CASSLTTTGNNSPLHF	TGTGCCAGCAGTTTAACGACCACAGGGAACAATTCACCCCTCCACTTT
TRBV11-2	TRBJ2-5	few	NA	CASSSGVGISAETQYF	TGTGCCAGCAGCTCAGGTGTGGGGATTAGTGCGGAGACCCAGTACTTC